This T cell receptor (beta chain) was documented in a study of T cells in narcolepsy (dated 2018 in TCRdb). A note on the overall study: Healthy control donors were enrolled in the study alongside patients who had narcolepsy type 1 or type 2 (NT1, NT2). To look for autoreactive T cells in narcolepsy patients that target self-antigens of hypocretin neurons (hypocretin, TRIB2), the study used TCR Vbeta sequencing to follow clonotypes in blood and CSF.

A remark on this clone: Its specific antigen is unknown. One base away there is no much larger clone; base qualities are not given.

Paper-wide results and their limitations: HCRT-specific and TRIB2-specific autoreactive clonotypes were highlighted in plots that compared CD4+ T cell clonotypes in CSF versus blood from the same patient. Numbers of sequenced blood memory CD4+ clonotypes were comparable, with averages of approximately 39,000 in patients and roughly 34,000 in controls. Some blood memory CD4+ repertoires from patients and controls contained no sequences matching autoreactive T cell clones. According to the report, autoreactive clonotypes were detected serially in the blood of the same patients and of different patients, but not in healthy controls.

The CDR3 numbers 15 residues from cysteine through phenylalanine. Only the CDR3 part of the read is kept: 45 bases, read in frame from the first base. V loses 2 bases, J loses 5 bases, and the germline ends lie 15 bases apart. The germline V gene yields SGHTA for CDR1 and FQGNSA for CDR2. Library method: the immunoSEQ multiplex PCR assay. Imported from immuneACCESS, the table was reduced by TCRdb to in-frame sequences with V and J called. These copies leave out some clones; in studies compared against another copy, an unresolved V gene accounts for under half, and the cause of the remainder is not known. Across this sample there are about 40,000 clones, with around 89% seen only once. The ten largest make up roughly 1.3% of the sample. For TCR Vbeta sequencing, memory CD4+ T cells were sorted ex vivo from the peripheral blood of narcolepsy patients and healthy controls.

The chain uses TRBV7-2 and TRBJ2-5; no confident D gene assignment can be made. The sample taken for sequencing was CD45RA- memory CD4+ T cells from PBMCs. The sample's cell subset or site label, decoded: memory T cells sorted ex vivo from peripheral blood. This TCR derives from a human donor with narcolepsy. The CDR3 here reads CASSLIASRRETQYF. The base sequence is TGTGCCAGCAGCTTAATCGCGTCCCGTCGGGAGACCCAGTACTTC. Where the CDR3 stops, the reference TRBV7-2 and TRBJ2-5 genes take over; the full variable domain is GAGVSQSPSNKVTEKGKDVELRCDPISGHTALYWYRQSLGQGLEFLIYFQGNSAPDKSGLPSDRFSAERTGGSVSTLTIQRTQQEDSAVYLCASSLIASRRETQYFGPGTRLLVL.